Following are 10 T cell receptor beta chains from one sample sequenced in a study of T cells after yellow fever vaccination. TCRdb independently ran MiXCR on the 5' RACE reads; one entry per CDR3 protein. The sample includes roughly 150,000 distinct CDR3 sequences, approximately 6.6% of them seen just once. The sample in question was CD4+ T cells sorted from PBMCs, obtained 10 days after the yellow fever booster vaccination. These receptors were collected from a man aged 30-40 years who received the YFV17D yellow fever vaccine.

The chain's CDR3 is CSVQGARETQYF. The CDR3 nucleotides are TGCAGCGTACAGGGGGCGCGGGAGACCCAGTACTTC. The genes are TRBV29-1 and TRBJ2-5; 9 bases are a match to TRBD1. CDR1 is SQVTM and CDR2 is ANQGSEA in the germline V gene. The CDR3 length is 12 residues. The ends lost 6 bases at V and 5 bases at J; junction bases unmatched: 4.

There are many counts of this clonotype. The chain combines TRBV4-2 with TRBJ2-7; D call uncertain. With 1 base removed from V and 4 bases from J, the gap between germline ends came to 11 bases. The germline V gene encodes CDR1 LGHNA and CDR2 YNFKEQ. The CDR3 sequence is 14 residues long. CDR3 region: CASSQALEGYEQYF. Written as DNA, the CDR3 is TGTGCCAGCAGCCAAGCTTTAGAAGGGTACGAGCAGTACTTC.

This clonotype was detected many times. CDR3 loop: CASSPLSNQPQHF. The CDR3, as DNA: TGTGCCAGCTCACCATTAAGCAATCAGCCCCAGCATTTT. The chain employs TRBV18 and TRBJ1-5, with unresolved D. CDR1 is KGHSH, CDR2 LQKENI, per germline. V was pared by 2 bases and J by 1 base, with 3 bases between. The CDR3 runs 13 residues.

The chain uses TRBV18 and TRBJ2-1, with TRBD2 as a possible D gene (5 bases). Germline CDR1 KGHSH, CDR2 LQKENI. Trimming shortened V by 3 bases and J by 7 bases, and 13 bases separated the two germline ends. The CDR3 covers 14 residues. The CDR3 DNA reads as TGTGCCAGCTCACCCGGGCCATCGGGGAATGAGCAGTTCTTC. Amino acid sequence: CASSPGPSGNEQFF.

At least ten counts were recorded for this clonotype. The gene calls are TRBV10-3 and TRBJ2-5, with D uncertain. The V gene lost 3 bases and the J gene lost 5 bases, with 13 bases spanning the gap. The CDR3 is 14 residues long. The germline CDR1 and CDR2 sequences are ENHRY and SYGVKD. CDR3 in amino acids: CAISDPASGETQYF. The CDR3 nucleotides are TGTGCCATCAGTGATCCCGCTAGTGGCGAGACCCAGTACTTC.

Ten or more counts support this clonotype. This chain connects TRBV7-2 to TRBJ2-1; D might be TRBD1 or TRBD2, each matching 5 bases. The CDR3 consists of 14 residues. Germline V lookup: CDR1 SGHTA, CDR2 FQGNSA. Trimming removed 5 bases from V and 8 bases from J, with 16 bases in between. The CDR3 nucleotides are TGTGCCAGCAGCACGCAATCCGGGGCTGATGAGCAGTTCTTC. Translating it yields CASSTQSGADEQFF.

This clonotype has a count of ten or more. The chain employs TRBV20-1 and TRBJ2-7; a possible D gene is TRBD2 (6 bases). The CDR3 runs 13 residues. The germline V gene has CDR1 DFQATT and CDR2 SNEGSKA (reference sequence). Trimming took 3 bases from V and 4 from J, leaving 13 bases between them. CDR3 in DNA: TGCAGTGCTAGGCCCGGGGGTGGGTACGAGCAGTACTTC. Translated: CSARPGGGYEQYF.

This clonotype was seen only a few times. CDR3 nucleotide sequence: TGTGCCAGCAGTTCCGTAAGCCCTTCCTACGAGCAGTACTTC. Amino acid sequence: CASSSVSPSYEQYF. V gene TRBV28 combines with J gene TRBJ2-7; unclear D gene. The length of the CDR3 is 14 residues. Germline assignment: CDR1 MDHEN and CDR2 SYDVKM. V was pared by 4 bases and J by 1 base, with 11 bases between.

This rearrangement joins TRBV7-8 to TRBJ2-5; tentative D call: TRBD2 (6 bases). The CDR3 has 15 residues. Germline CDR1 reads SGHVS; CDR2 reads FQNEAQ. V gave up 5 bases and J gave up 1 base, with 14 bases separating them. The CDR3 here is CASSPREARQETQYF. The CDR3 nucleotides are TGTGCCAGCAGCCCAAGGGAGGCACGCCAAGAGACCCAGTACTTC.

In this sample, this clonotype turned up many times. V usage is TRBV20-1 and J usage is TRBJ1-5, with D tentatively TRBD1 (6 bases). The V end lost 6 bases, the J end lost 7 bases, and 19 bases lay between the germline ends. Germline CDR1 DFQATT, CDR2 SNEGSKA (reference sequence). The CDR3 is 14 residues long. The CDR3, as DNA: TGCAGTGCCCGAACAGGGTTTGACTCGCAGCCCCAGCATTTT. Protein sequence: CSARTGFDSQPQHF.